This TCR beta chain stems from a study of T-cell memory formation after mild COVID-19. Study-level points and caveats: Later expanders leaned CD4+, whereas day 15 to 85 contracting clones were balanced CD4/CD8. CD4+ clones that contracted lay mainly in CM and EM; CD8+ ones lay in EMRA. Pre-infection memory harbored some responding clones, suggesting cross-reactive memory joined.

A few counts support this clonotype. The target antigen is unknown. Germline CDR1 reads SGHRS; CDR2 reads YFSETQ. This CDR3 is 14 amino acids long. With 7 bases clipped from V and 2 bases from J, the junction kept 9 bases outside the gene matches. One entry per CDR3 protein results from TCRdb running MiXCR on the 5' RACE reads. The sample yields about 560,000 distinct CDR3 sequences, 17% seen once. The sequence came from an adult woman who had mild COVID-19 (a few samples of this study predate the infection). Cell type and time point are not known. The sample was PBMCs or a T cell subset sorted from them (not recorded which). This rearrangement joins TRBV5-1 to TRBJ2-7, with 7 bases matching TRBD1. CDR3 amino acids: CASSTQGNPYEQYF. The CDR3 region has the DNA TGCGCCAGCTCGACACAGGGGAACCCCTACGAGCAGTACTTC.